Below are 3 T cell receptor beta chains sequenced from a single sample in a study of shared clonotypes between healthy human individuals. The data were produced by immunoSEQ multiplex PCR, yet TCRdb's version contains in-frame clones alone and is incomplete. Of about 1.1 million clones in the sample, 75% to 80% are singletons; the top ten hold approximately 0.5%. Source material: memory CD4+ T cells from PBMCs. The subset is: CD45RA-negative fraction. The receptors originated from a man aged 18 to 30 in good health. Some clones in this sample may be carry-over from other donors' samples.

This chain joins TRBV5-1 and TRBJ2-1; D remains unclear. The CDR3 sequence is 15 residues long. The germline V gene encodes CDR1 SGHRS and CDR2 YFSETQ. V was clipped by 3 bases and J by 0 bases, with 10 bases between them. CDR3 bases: TGCGCCAGCAGCTCCCTCCCGAGCTCCTACAATGAGCAGTTCTTC. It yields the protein CASSSLPSSYNEQFF.

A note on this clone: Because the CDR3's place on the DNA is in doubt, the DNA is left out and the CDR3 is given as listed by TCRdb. The CDR3 is CASSPSWEFFGETQYF. The gene calls are TRBV18 and TRBJ2-5; the table names TRBD2, a call not compared with the DNA. The CDR3 comprises 16 residues, both ends counted. Germline CDR1 reads KGHSH; CDR2 reads LQKENI.

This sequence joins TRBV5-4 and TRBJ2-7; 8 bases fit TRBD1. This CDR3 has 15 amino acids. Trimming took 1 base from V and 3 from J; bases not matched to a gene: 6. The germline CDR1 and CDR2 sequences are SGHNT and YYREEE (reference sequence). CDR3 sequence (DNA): TGTGCCAGCAGCTTGTGGTCACAGGGGGTCTACGAGCAGTACTTC. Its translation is CASSLWSQGVYEQYF.